A single sample gave rise to the 2 T cell receptor beta chains below, sequenced in a study of shared clonotypes between healthy human individuals (dated by TCRdb to 2019 to 2021). For the CD8 naive samples, CD45RO-negative cells were positively selected for CCR7, yielding a CD45RA+CCR7+ population from which TemRA cells were excluded. The protocol used for the library was the immunoSEQ multiplex PCR assay. What TCRdb holds here is the immuneACCESS table cut down to in-frame rearrangements. Part of the clones is not present; checked against another copy, under half of the missing clones reflect an unresolved V gene, and the others are unexplained. The sample profile shows under 600,000 clones; 98% of them were found once. Approximately 0.33% of the sample goes to the ten largest clones. The sample comprised naive CD8+ T cells sorted from blood. Per the publication, the cell subset or site label means: CD45RA+CCR7+. These receptors were obtained from a man aged 30 to 45 in good health.

V and J are TRBV11-2 and TRBJ2-3, with a possible D match to TRBD1 (5 bases). V lost 5 bases to trimming and J lost 1 base, with 13 bases between them. This CDR3 has 15 amino acids. The germline V gene has CDR1 SGHAT and CDR2 FQNNGV. The CDR3 is CASSPWGRGTDTQYF. As DNA, the CDR3 is TGTGCCAGCAGCCCATGGGGCAGGGGCACAGATACGCAGTATTTT.

The chain recombines TRBV11-3 with TRBJ2-7; 7 nucleotides match TRBD1. This CDR3 region has 14 residues. Trimming removed 3 bases from V and 1 base from J; junction bases left unmatched: 3. Germline CDR1 SGHNT, CDR2 YENEEA. The CDR3 bases are TGTGCCAGCAGCTTTCGGGGACAGTCCTACGAGCAGTACTTC. As protein: CASSFRGQSYEQYF.